This entry lists 20 T cell receptor beta chains sequenced from one sample in a study of cytomegalovirus exposure and HLA in healthy donors. PCR employed 60 Vbeta and 13 Jbeta primers. TCRdb keeps only in-frame clones here, not all; method: immunoSEQ multiplex PCR. The table for this sample gives approximately 120,000 clones. Material: PBMCs. Every receptor here comes from a man between 35 and 55 years old in good health and CMV-seronegative.

The gene calls are TRBV28 and TRBJ1-2; D unresolved. CDR1 and CDR2 (germline): MDHEN, SYDVKM. V was trimmed by 4 bases and J by 2 bases, leaving 11 bases between them. The CDR3 loop spans 14 amino acids. In DNA form, the CDR3 reads TGTGCCAGCAGTTCCCCTAGCGGAAACTATGGCTACACCTTC. It specifies CASSSPSGNYGYTF.

This chain joins TRBV11-3 and TRBJ1-4; D remains unclear. V was pared by 2 bases and J by 4 bases, with 11 bases between. The CDR3 consists of 15 residues. CDR1 is SGHNT and CDR2 is YENEEA in the germline V gene. CDR3 sequence: CASSLKIGFNEKLFF. CDR3 DNA: TGTGCCAGCAGCTTAAAAATTGGCTTTAATGAAAAACTGTTTTTT.

The genes are TRBV28 and TRBJ2-5; TRBD2 aligns across 11 bases. The J call is uncertain, as TRBJ2-7 better fits the DNA end. Germline lookup yields CDR1 MDHEN and CDR2 SYDVKM. The CDR3 extends over 18 amino acids. The CDR3 reads CASSSSAILAGGWYEQYF. CDR3 DNA sequence: TGTGCCAGCAGTTCTTCAGCCATTCTAGCGGGAGGTTGGTACGAGCAGTACTTC.

The chain is built from TRBV7-9 and TRBJ2-2; D call uncertain. The V gene's germline CDR1 is SEHNR and CDR2 FQNEAQ (reference sequence). This CDR3 is 13 amino acids long. V gave up 3 bases and J gave up 8 bases, with 10 bases separating them. As DNA, the CDR3 is TGTGCCAGCAGCTTGCTTTACGGGGGGGAGCTGTTTTTT. It codes for CASSLLYGGELFF.

CDR3 sequence reads: CASSQVPSGSWVHNEQFF. The DNA of the CDR3 is TGTGCCAGCAGCCAAGTGCCTAGCGGGAGTTGGGTTCATAATGAGCAGTTCTTC. The chain couples TRBV14 to TRBJ2-1; 10 bases fit TRBD2. After removal of 1 base from V and 7 bases from J, the junction contained 13 bases not matched to a gene. CDR1 is SGHDN and CDR2 is FVKESK in the germline V gene. The CDR3 runs to 18 residues.

The rearrangement uses TRBV7-2 and TRBJ2-3; D might be TRBD1 (5 bases). There are 16 residues in the CDR3. V was cut by 5 bases and J by 3 bases, with 18 bases left in between. From germline, CDR1 is SGHTA and CDR2 FQGNSA. CDR3 nucleotide sequence: TGTGCCAGCAGCCGTCCGAGGACACGGATGACAGATACGCAGTATTTT. Translated: CASSRPRTRMTDTQYF.

This chain uses TRBV5-4 with TRBJ2-1, with D possibly matching TRBD1 (6 bases). Per the germline V gene, CDR1 is SGHNT and CDR2 is YYREEE (reference sequence). V shed 4 bases and J shed 12 bases, with 11 bases lying between them. CDR3 length: 11 residues. The CDR3 loop reads CASSGGVVQFF. CDR3 coding DNA: TGTGCCAGCAGCGGGGGCGTTGTGCAGTTCTTC.

The V call is TRBV11-1, the J call TRBJ2-7; a possible D gene is TRBD1 (6 bases). This CDR3 is built from 11 residues. The germline V gene encodes CDR1 SGHAT and CDR2 FQDESV (reference sequence). V was trimmed by 4 bases and J by 5 bases, leaving 6 bases between them. The CDR3 bases are TGTGCCAGCAGCTACAGGGACGAGCAGTACTTC. Protein product: CASSYRDEQYF.

This chain uses TRBV29-1 with TRBJ1-1, with no clear D. The CDR3 is 12 amino acids. The germline V gene has CDR1 SQVTM and CDR2 ANQGSEA. V was trimmed by 3 bases and J by 4 bases, leaving 9 bases between them. The CDR3 DNA sequence: TGCAGCGTTGAGGTGGCGGGCACTGAAGCTTTCTTT. Its protein product is CSVEVAGTEAFF.

The chain has TRBV25-1 and TRBJ2-7, with 9 bases that match TRBD1. CDR3 length: 14 amino acids. Germline CDR1 MGHDK, CDR2 SYGVNS. V dropped 7 bases and J dropped 4; count of bases not matched to a gene: 8. The CDR3 DNA sequence: TGTGCCAGCAATCCTAGGGACAGGGAGTACGAGCAGTACTTC. It translates to CASNPRDREYEQYF.

The V call is TRBV5-6, the J call TRBJ2-7; tentative D call: TRBD2 (6 bases). The V gene's germline CDR1 is SGHDT and CDR2 YYEEEE. Trimming cost V 2 bases and J 2 bases, with 11 bases left between them. This CDR3 is 14 amino acids long. CDR3 protein: CASSLRGIAYEQYF. DNA of the CDR3: TGTGCCAGCAGCTTACGGGGGATAGCCTACGAGCAGTACTTC.

This chain joins TRBV21-1 and TRBJ1-1. TRBV21-1 is a pseudogene. This CDR3 has 18 residues. The CDR3 reads CASNGKGRGILMNTEAFF. In nucleotides, the CDR3 is TGTGCCAGCAACGGTAAAGGGCGGGGGATCCTCATGAACACTGAAGCTTTCTTT.

This CDR3 is CASSLDTSTGRNTIYF. Written as DNA, the CDR3 is TGTGCCAGCAGCTTGGATACTTCGACAGGTCGAAACACCATATATTTT. The genes are TRBV7-9 and TRBJ1-3; weak D call: TRBD1 (6 bases). Germline CDR1 and CDR2: SEHNR and FQNEAQ (reference sequence). The V and J ends lost 3 bases and 5 bases respectively, with 17 bases between them. This CDR3 is 16 amino acids long.

CDR3 coding DNA: TGTGCCGGAGACCGGAGTCCTCACACTGAAGCTTTCTTT. Protein product: CAGDRSPHTEAFF. The gene calls are TRBV2 and TRBJ1-1, with D uncertain. The length of the CDR3 is 13 residues. V was cut by 11 bases and J by 3 bases, with 16 bases left in between. The germline gives CDR1 SNHLY, CDR2 FYNNEI.

The chain joins TRBV5-1 to TRBJ2-1; possibly TRBD1 for D (6 bases). The CDR3 spans 14 residues. CDR1 is SGHRS and CDR2 is YFSETQ in the germline V gene. Trimming left V 2 bases short and J 3 bases short, with 9 bases between. Written as DNA, the CDR3 is TGCGCCAGCAGCTTCGGACAGTTCTACAATGAGCAGTTCTTC. This codes for CASSFGQFYNEQFF.

The V gene is TRBV6-1, the J gene TRBJ2-1; D might be TRBD2 (6 bases). The length of the CDR3 is 17 residues. V lost 2 bases and J lost 0, with 14 bases in between. Germline V gene sequence: CDR1 MNHNS, CDR2 SASEGT. The CDR3 region is CASSEYAGSSSYNEQFF. The CDR3 nucleotides read TGTGCCAGCAGTGAATACGCGGGGTCGAGCTCCTACAATGAGCAGTTCTTC.

The J gene is TRBJ1-4, the V gene TRBV6-1; D gene uncertain. The germline V gene has CDR1 MNHNS and CDR2 SASEGT. V shed 7 bases and J shed 0 bases, with 12 bases lying between them. The CDR3 runs to 15 residues. DNA of the CDR3: TGTGCCAGCACCCGAATGGCAGCAACTAATGAAAAACTGTTTTTT. Translated, it gives CASTRMAATNEKLFF.

The chain is built from TRBV19 and TRBJ2-7, with 8 bases aligning to TRBD2. The CDR3 sequence is 15 residues long. Germline-derived CDR1 and CDR2 are LNHDA and SQIVND (reference sequence). J lost 3 bases, V lost 5 bases, and 9 bases had no gene match. The CDR3 nucleotides are TGTGCCAGTAGTGCGCCGGGACTAGGTGGCTACGAGCAGTACTTC. Its translation: CASSAPGLGGYEQYF.

The chain links TRBV19 to TRBJ2-1, with 8 bases fitting TRBD1. Germline lookup yields CDR1 LNHDA and CDR2 SQIVND (reference sequence). CDR3 length equals 17 residues. The V and J ends lost 2 bases and 6 bases, in that order; junction bases with no gene match: 12. The CDR3 DNA reads as TGTGCCAGTAGTATAAGCCGGGACAGGACCCGTATCAATGAGCAGTTCTTC. Protein sequence: CASSISRDRTRINEQFF. Combining the CDR3 with reference TRBV19 and TRBJ2-1 gives the whole variable domain DGGITQSPKYLFRKEGQNVTLSCEQNLNHDAMYWYRQDPGQGLRLIYYSQIVNDFQKGDIAEGYSVSREKKESFPLTVTSAQKNPTAFYLCASSISRDRTRINEQFFGPGTRLTVL.

The V gene is TRBV10-3, the J gene TRBJ2-5; 7 bases are shared with TRBD1. The CDR3 length is 13 residues. The germline V gene encodes CDR1 ENHRY and CDR2 SYGVKD. The V and J ends lost 10 bases and 4 bases, in that order; junction bases with no gene match: 9. The CDR3 bases are TGTGCCAGCCGACAGGGTTTATCAGAGACCCAGTACTTC. It codes for CASRQGLSETQYF.